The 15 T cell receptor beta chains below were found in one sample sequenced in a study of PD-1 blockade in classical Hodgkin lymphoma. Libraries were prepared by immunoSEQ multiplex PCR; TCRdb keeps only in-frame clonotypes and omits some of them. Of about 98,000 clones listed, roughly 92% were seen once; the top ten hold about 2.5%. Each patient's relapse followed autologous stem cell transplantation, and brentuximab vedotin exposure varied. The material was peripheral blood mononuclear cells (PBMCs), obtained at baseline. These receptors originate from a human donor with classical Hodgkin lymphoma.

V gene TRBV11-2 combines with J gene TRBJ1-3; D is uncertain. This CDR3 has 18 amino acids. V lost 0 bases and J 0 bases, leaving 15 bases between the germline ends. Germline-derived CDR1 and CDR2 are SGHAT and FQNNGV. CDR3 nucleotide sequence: TGTGCCAGCAGCTTAGAAAGTCTCAAACATCCCTCTGGAAACACCATATATTTT. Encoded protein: CASSLESLKHPSGNTIYF.

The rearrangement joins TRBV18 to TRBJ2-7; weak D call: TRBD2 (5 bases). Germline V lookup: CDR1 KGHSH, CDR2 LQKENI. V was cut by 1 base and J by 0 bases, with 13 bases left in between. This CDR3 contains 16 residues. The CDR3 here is CASSPRRGPSSYEQYF. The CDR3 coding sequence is TGTGCCAGCTCACCACGTCGGGGTCCAAGCTCCTACGAGCAGTACTTC.

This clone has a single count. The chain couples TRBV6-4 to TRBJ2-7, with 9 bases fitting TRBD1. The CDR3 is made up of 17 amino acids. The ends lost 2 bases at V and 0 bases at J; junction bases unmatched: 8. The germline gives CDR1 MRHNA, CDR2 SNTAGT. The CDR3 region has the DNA TGTGCCAGCAGTGACCGCCCGGGACAGGGATACTCCTACGAGCAGTACTTC. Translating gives CASSDRPGQGYSYEQYF.

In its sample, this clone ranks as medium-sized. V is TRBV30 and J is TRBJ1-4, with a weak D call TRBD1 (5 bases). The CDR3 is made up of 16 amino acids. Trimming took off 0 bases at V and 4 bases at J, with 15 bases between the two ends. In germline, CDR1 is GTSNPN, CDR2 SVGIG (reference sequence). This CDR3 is CAWSVLRGPNNEKLFF. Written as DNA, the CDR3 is TGTGCCTGGAGTGTACTTAGGGGACCGAATAATGAAAAACTGTTTTTT.

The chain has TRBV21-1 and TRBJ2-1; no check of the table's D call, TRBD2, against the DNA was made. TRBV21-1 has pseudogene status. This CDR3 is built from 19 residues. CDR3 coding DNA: TGTGCCAGCAGCAAAGCTGGGACTAGCGGGGCAAGCTCCTACAATGAGCAGTTCTTC. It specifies CASSKAGTSGASSYNEQFF.

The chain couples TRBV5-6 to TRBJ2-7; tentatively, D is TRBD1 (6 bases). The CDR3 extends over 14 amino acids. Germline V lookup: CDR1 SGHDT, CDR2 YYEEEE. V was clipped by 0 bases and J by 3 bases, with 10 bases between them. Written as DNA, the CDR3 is TGTGCCAGCAGCTTGGACAGGGTCAACTACGAGCAGTACTTC. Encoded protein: CASSLDRVNYEQYF. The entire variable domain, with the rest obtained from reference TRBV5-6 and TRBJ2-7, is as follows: DAGVTQSPTHLIKTRGQQVTLRCSPKSGHDTVSWYQQALGQGPQFIFQYYEEEERQRGNFPDRFSGHQFPNYSSELNVNALLLGDSALYLCASSLDRVNYEQYFGPGTRLTVT.

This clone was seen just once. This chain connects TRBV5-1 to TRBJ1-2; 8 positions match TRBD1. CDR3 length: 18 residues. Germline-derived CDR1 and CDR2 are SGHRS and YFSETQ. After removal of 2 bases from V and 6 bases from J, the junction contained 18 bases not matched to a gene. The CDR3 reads CASSFPAGRGQGLDGYTF. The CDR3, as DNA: TGCGCCAGCAGCTTTCCAGCGGGCAGGGGGCAAGGTTTGGATGGCTACACCTTC.

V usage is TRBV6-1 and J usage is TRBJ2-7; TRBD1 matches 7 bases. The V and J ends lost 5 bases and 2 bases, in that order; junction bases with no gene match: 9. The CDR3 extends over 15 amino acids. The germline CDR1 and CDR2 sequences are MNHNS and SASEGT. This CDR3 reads CASSSTGTATYEQYF. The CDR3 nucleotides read TGTGCCAGCAGTTCGACCGGGACAGCAACCTACGAGCAGTACTTC.

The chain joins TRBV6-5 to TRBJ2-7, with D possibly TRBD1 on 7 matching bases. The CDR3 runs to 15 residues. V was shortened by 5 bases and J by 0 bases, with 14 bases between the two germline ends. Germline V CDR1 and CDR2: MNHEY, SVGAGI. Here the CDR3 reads CASSRQGGGSYEQYF. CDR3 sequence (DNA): TGTGCCAGCAGTCGCCAGGGGGGAGGCTCCTACGAGCAGTACTTC.

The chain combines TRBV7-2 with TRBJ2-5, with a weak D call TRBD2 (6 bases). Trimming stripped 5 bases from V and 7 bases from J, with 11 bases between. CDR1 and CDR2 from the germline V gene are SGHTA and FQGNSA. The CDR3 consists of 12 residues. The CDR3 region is CASSLPAGTQYF. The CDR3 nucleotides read TGTGCCAGCAGCCTACCAGCGGGGACCCAGTACTTC.

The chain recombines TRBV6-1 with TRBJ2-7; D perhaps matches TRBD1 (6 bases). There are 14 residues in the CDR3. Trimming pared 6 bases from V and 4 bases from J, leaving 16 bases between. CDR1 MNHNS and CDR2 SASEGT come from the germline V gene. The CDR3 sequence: CASSTGTPLYEQYF. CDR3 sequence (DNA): TGTGCCAGCAGCACCGGGACACCACTTTACGAGCAGTACTTC.

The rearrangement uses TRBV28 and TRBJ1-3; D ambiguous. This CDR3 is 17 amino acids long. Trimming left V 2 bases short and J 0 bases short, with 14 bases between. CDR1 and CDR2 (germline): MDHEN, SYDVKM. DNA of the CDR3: TGTGCCAGCAGTTTAGGGGTCAAAGTAGGCTCTGGAAACACCATATATTTT. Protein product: CASSLGVKVGSGNTIYF.

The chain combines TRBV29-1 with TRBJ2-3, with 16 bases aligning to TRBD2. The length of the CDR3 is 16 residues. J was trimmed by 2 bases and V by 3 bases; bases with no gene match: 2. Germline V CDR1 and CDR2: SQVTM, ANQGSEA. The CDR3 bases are TGCAGCGTTGAGGGACTAGCGGGAGGGTACACAGATACGCAGTATTTT. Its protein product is CSVEGLAGGYTDTQYF.

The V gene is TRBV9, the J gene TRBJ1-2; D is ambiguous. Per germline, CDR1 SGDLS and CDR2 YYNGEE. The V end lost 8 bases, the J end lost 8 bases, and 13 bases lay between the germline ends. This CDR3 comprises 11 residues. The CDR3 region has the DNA TGTGCCAGTACTCCTCTTCGGGGCTACACCTTC. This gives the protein CASTPLRGYTF.

The CDR3 protein is CASSPGGPRSSYEQYF. CDR3 DNA sequence: TGTGCCAGCTCACCTGGGGGACCCCGAAGCTCCTACGAGCAGTACTTC. The J gene is TRBJ2-7, the V gene TRBV18; tentatively, D is TRBD1 or TRBD2 (5 bases each). V lost 3 bases and J lost 0, with 15 bases in between. The CDR3 length is 16 residues. Germline V gene lookup returns CDR1 KGHSH and CDR2 LQKENI.